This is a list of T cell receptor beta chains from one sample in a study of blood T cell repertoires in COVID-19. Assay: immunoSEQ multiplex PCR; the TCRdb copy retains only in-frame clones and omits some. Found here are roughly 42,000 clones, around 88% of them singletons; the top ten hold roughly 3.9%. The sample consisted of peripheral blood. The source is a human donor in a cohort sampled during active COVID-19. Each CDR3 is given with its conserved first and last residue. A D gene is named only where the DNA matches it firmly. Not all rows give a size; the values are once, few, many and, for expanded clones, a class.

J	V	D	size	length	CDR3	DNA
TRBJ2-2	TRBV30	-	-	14	CACLKRSNTGELFF	TGTGCCTGCCTTAAACGGTCGAACACCGGGGAGCTGTTTTTT
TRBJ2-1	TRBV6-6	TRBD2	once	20	CASSPTILGRGGGTYNEQFF	TGTGCCAGCAGTCCCACAATTTTAGGCCGCGGCGGGGGGACGTACAATGAGCAGTTCTTC
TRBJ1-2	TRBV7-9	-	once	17	CASSLATRGWTNYGYTF	TGTGCCAGCAGCTTAGCCACCAGGGGCTGGACTAACTATGGCTACACCTTC
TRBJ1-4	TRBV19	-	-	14	CASSIALQGGKLFF	TGTGCCAGTAGTATTGCGCTGCAGGGTGGAAAACTGTTTTTT
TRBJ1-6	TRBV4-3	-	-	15	CASSQGRTVNSPLHF	TGCGCCAGCAGCCAAGGGAGGACGGTGAATTCACCCCTCCACTTT
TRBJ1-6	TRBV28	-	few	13	CATYDRRNSPLHF	TGTGCCACCTATGACAGGAGGAATTCACCCCTCCACTTT
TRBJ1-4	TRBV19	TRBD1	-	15	CASRDDDRAGEKLFF	TGTGCCAGTAGAGATGATGACAGGGCAGGAGAAAAACTGTTTTTT
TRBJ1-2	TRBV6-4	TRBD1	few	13	CASSETGQGGYTF	TGTGCCAGCAGCGAGACCGGACAGGGAGGCTACACCTTC
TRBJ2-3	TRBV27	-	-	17	CASSLGRAGVIADTQYF	TGTGCCAGCAGCCTTGGGCGGGCTGGGGTTATCGCAGATACGCAGTATTTT
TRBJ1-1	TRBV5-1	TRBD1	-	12	CASRVDRAVTFF	TGCGCCAGCAGAGTCGACAGGGCGGTAACTTTCTTT
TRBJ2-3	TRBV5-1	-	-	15	CASSLAGQTTDTQYF	TGCGCCAGCAGCTTGGCGGGACAAACCACAGATACGCAGTATTTT
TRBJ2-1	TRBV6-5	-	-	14	CASARGGQYNEQFF	TGTGCCAGCGCACGGGGAGGTCAATACAATGAGCAGTTCTTC
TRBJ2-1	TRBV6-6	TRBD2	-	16	CASSRLAGVSYNEQFF	TGTGCCAGCAGTCGACTAGCGGGGGTATCCTACAATGAGCAGTTCTTC
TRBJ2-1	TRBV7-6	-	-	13	CASSLAARYEQFF	TGTGCCAGCAGCTTAGCGGCTCGATATGAGCAGTTCTTC
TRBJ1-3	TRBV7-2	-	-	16	CASSLVTLSSGNTIYF	TGTGCCAGCAGCTTAGTCACCCTGAGCTCTGGAAACACCATATATTTT
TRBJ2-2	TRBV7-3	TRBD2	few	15	CASSSSSGGYEQLFF	TGTGCCAGCAGCTCCTCTAGCGGGGGCTACGAGCAGCTGTTTTTT
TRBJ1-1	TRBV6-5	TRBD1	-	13	CASRRDRDTEAFF	TGTGCCAGCAGACGGGACAGGGACACTGAAGCTTTCTTT
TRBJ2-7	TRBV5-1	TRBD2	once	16	CASSLGRTGEGYEQYF	TGCGCCAGCAGCTTGGGACGGACGGGGGAGGGCTACGAGCAGTACTTC
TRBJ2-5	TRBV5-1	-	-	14	CASSLVQGRETQYF	TGCGCCAGCAGCTTGGTGCAGGGCCGGGAGACCCAGTACTTC
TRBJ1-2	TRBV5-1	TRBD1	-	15	CASTDTRDRTIAYTF	TGCGCCAGCACCGACACCCGGGACAGGACTATTGCCTACACCTTC
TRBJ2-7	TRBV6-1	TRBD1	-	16	CASSEALGQGAGEQYF	TGTGCCAGCAGTGAAGCCTTGGGACAGGGGGCCGGAGAGCAGTACTTC
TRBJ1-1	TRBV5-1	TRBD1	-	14	CASSFEDRVTEAFF	TGCGCCAGCAGCTTTGAAGACAGGGTCACTGAAGCTTTCTTT
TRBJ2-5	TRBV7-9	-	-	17	CASSSSRLGSVRETQYF	TGTGCCAGCAGCTCCAGCCGACTAGGTTCGGTCCGGGAGACCCAGTACTTC
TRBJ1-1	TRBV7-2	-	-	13	CASSFRGNTEAFF	TGTGCCAGCAGCTTTCGGGGTAACACTGAAGCTTTCTTT
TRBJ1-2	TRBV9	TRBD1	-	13	CASSVQDRYGYTF	TGTGCCAGCAGCGTCCAGGACAGGTATGGCTACACCTTC
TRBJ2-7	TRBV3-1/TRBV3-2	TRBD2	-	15	CASSSGSSGIYEQYF	TGTGCCAGCAGCTCAGGGTCTAGCGGGATCTACGAGCAGTACTTC